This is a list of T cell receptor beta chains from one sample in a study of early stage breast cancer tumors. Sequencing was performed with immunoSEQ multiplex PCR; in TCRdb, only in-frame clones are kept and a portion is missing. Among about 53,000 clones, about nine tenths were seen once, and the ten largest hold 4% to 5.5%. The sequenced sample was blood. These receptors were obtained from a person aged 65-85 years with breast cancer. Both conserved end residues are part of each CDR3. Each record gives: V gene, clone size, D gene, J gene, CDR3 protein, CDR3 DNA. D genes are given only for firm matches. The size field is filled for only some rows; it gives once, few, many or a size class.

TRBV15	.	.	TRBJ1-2	CATSRDTGRRYGYTF	TGTGCCACCAGCAGAGATACAGGCAGACGTTATGGCTACACCTTC
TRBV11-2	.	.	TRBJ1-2	CASSLALYNYGYTF	TGTGCCAGCAGCTTAGCCTTATATAACTATGGCTACACCTTC
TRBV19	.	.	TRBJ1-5	CASYQPQHF	TGTGCCTCATATCAGCCCCAGCATTTT
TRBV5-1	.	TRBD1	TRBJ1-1	CASSLAGQGASPFF	TGCGCCAGCAGCTTGGCCGGGCAGGGGGCGTCGCCTTTCTTT
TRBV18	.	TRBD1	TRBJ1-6	CASSSSTGVDSPLHF	TGTGCCAGCTCATCTTCGACAGGGGTGGATTCACCCCTCCACTTT
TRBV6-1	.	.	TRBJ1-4	CASNEGATNEKLFF	TGTGCCAGCAATGAGGGAGCAACTAATGAAAAACTGTTTTTT
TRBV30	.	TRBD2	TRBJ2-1	CAWSVLAVTEQFF	TGTGCCTGGAGTGTACTAGCGGTAACCGAGCAGTTCTTC
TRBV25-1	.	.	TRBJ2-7	CASSATLEQYF	TGTGCCAGCAGTGCTACGCTCGAGCAGTACTTC
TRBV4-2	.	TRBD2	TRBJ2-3	CASSQGIKWEGQTDTQYF	TGTGCCAGCAGCCAAGGGATCAAGTGGGAGGGCCAAACAGATACGCAGTATTTT
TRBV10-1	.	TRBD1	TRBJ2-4	CASKRTGIAKNIQYF	TGCGCCAGCAAACGGACAGGTATCGCCAAAAACATTCAGTACTTC
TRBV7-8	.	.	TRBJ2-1	CASSVWSDYNEQFF	TGTGCCAGCAGTGTGTGGAGCGATTACAATGAGCAGTTCTTC
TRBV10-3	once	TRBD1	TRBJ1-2	CAISDGQGGYGYTF	TGTGCCATCAGTGACGGGCAGGGGGGCTATGGCTACACCTTC
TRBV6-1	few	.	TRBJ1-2	CASSEAQVANYGYTF	TGTGCCAGCAGTGAAGCCCAGGTTGCTAACTATGGCTACACCTTC